This TCR beta chain originates from a study of blood T cell repertoires in COVID-19. Study-wide context: The cDNA or gDNA used as material had been derived from T cells, B-cell-depleted T cells, or PBMCs.

This study enrolled people aged 18 to 89 from around 25 US geographic areas. Membership in each cohort depended on participant-reported clinical history. Per the original methods: Amplification of reference gene primers provided the estimated nucleated cell counts. TCRdb keeps only in-frame clones here, not all; method: immunoSEQ multiplex PCR. That table furnishes V, J and clone size, whereas the DNA furnished D and trimming. This sample yields about 310,000 clones, of which nearly 90% are seen a single time; 3.5% to 5% belongs to the top ten. Trimming cost V 2 bases and J 2 bases; bases outside gene matches: 4. CDR1 and CDR2 from the germline V gene are MDHEN and SYDVKM. This CDR3 is 16 amino acids long. This clone has just one count.

The receptor's source is a young woman with acute COVID-19. V and J are TRBV28 and TRBJ2-1; 9 bases match TRBD2. Sequencing was carried out using PBMCs or T cells enriched from blood (not recorded which). CDR3 coding DNA: TGTGCCAGCAGTTTAAACCTAGCGGGGACCTACAATGAGCAGTTCTTC. This codes for CASSLNLAGTYNEQFF. The full variable domain, its missing parts supplied by reference TRBV28 and TRBJ2-1, is DVKVTQSSRYLVKRTGEKVFLECVQDMDHENMFWYRQDPGLGLRLIYFSYDVKMKEKGDIPEGYSVSREKKERFSLILESASTNQTSMYLCASSLNLAGTYNEQFFGPGTRLTVL.